Reported below is one TCR beta chain. Its antigen remains unidentified. Base quality data are lacking; no much larger clone is found one base away. The data originate from a study of beta chain features in type 1 diabetes listed by TCRdb under 2018. Looking at the study overall: No differences in mean age, gender distribution, total cell number or subset yield were found between patients and healthy donors. The study compared the TCRB repertoires of sorted circulating CD4+ T cell subsets in recently diagnosed type 1 diabetes patients with those in matched healthy donors. Across all samples, 107,917,701 sorted cells were examined, and cell number per subset correlated strongly with RNA yield. Whereas all 30 or so donors provided naive and central memory subsets, regulatory and stem cell-like memory subsets were isolated from just 8 patients and roughly 8 healthy donors.

From each donor, a single peripheral blood sample of 100 to 150 mL on average was drawn into heparinised tubes. Using a panel that included CD45RO, CCR7, CD25, CD127, CD95 and CD27, naive, central memory, regulatory and stem cell-like memory CD4+ T cells were sorted on a BD FACSAria II. Every sorted population had a purity above 98%. PBMCs were isolated immediately by Lymphoprep density gradient centrifugation and stained directly without culture. Samples were stained and sorted in pairs, with one healthy donor and one patient per experiment, so that batch effects were minimized. The CDR3, from cysteine to phenylalanine, totals 14 residues. Only the CDR3 portion is preserved as DNA: 42 bases, with reading frame beginning at the first base. The junction carries 9 bases between V and J, which are trimmed by 5 bases and 2 bases respectively. CDR1 and CDR2, per the germline V gene (reference sequence), are SEHNR and FQNEAQ.

The High Capacity cDNA Reverse Transcription Kit was used to reverse transcribe all of the isolated RNA, meaning that expressed TCRB transcripts were what got sequenced. Deep immunoSEQ sequencing was performed on naive, central memory and regulatory T cell samples, with an average of roughly 3.3 million total reads per sample. After sorted cells were lysed in RLT buffer, RNA was extracted with DNase-treated RNeasy Micro or Mini kits, with the choice depending on cell number. Each cell subset was processed separately to prevent cross-contamination, with patient and healthy donor samples processed together. The immunoSEQ multiplex PCR was used to amplify TCRB sequences from cDNA, generating 87-bp fragments that spanned the CDR3 region. The amplicons were sequenced using the Illumina HiSeq platform. The original pipeline was this. PCR bias was computationally corrected using synthetic template baselines, reads within Hamming distance 2 were collapsed, and singletons that could not be merged were discarded. Reads were aligned against IMGT to assign V, D and J genes, CDR3 length and insertions or deletions at six rearrangement sites. Within each subset, clonotype counts were normalized to sorted cell number, and only after that were true diversity and Gini coefficients computed with the tcR R package. Repertoire sharing was quantified using the overlap coefficient calculated on TCRB nucleotide sequences. Out-of-frame TCRB sequences from naive cells were analyzed as a proxy for the pre-selection repertoire. The table comes from immuneACCESS by way of TCRdb, which keeps in-frame sequences with V and J called. Part of the clones is missing from these tables; in studies checked, under half for an unresolved V gene and the rest for unknown reasons. From that table come the V and J calls and clone size; the DNA was used to work out D and trimming. In all, the sample holds around 430,000 clones, and 30% of those were seen once. About 0.065% of the sample is taken by the ten largest.

Beyond this particular receptor, the publication reports: Only small numbers of individuals were included in the HLA sub-analyses, which left unresolved whether HLA type had any influence on TCRB rearrangement. Naive, central memory and regulatory TCRB repertoires appeared to be more similar among patients than among healthy donors. PCR may preferentially amplify shorter templates, but because patient and control samples were amplified and corrected together, any resulting skew would affect both groups equally. In all four CD4+ subsets, TCRB CDR3 length was moderately but significantly shorter in type 1 diabetes patients. Because cDNA was sequenced instead of genomic DNA, activated cells with high expression could be over-represented, although the groups did not differ in activation or CD3 levels. At VDJ recombination sites, patients with type 1 diabetes made fewer insertions and deleted more nucleotides, a pattern implying thymic rearrangement abnormalities.

Sequencing used naive CD4+ T cells from blood. The cell subset or site label, as the study defines it: true naive CD4+ T cells. The chain couples TRBV7-9 to TRBJ1-4; the D gene is perhaps TRBD1, on 6 matching bases. The origin of this receptor is a man between 18 and 29 years old in good health. DNA sequence: TGTGCCAGCAGCCCCAGGGGCACTAATGAAAAACTGTTTTTT. Its protein product is CASSPRGTNEKLFF.